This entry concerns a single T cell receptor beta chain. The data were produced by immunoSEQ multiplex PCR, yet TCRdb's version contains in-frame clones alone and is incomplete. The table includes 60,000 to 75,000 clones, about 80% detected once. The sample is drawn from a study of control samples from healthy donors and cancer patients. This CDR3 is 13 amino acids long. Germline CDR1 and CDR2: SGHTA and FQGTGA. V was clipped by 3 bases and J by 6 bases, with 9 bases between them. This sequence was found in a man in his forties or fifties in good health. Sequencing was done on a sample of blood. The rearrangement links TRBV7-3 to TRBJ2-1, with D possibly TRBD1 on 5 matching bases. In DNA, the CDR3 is TGTGCCAGCAGCTTGCCAGGGTCCAATGAGCAGTTCTTC. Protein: CASSLPGSNEQFF. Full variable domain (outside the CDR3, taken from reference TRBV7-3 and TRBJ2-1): GAGVSQTPSNKVTEKGKYVELRCDPISGHTALYWYRQSLGQGPEFLIYFQGTGAADDSGLPNDRFFAVRPEGSVSTLKIQRTERGDSAVYLCASSLPGSNEQFFGPGTRLTVL.